What follows are 27 T cell receptor beta chains derived from one specimen sequenced in a study of CD8 T cells in Susac syndrome (dated by TCRdb to the late 2010s). The method was the immunoSEQ multiplex PCR assay. RNA was extracted with the RNeasy kit and roughly 0.45 to 1 ug was reverse transcribed using random hexamers. Clones were called with MiXCR by TCRdb after fastp trimmed the public reads at Q25, and only in-frame beta chains were retained. Each CDR3 protein gets just one entry, which takes the most common genes and DNA from the rows behind it. The sample table lists about 210,000 distinct CDR3 sequences, approximately 94% of them with a count of one. The ten largest clones capture about 0.15% of the sample. Sequencing input: CD4+ T cells from PBMCs. Receptor source: a human donor with Susac syndrome.

Note on this clonotype: Its ends do not fully match the called genes, so a read error is possible. J is TRBJ1-1 and V is TRBV29-1; D perhaps matches TRBD1 (5 bases). CDR1 is SQVTM and CDR2 is ANQGSEA in the germline V gene. The CDR3 is made up of 12 amino acids. CDR3 sequence (DNA): TGCAGCCCGGCCGACCCAGGGACTGAAGCTCTCTTT. It codes for CSPADPGTEALF.

The J gene is TRBJ2-5, the V gene TRBV7-2, with unresolved D. With 4 bases removed from V and 4 bases from J, the gap between germline ends came to 7 bases. The CDR3 runs 12 residues. The germline gives CDR1 SGHTA, CDR2 FQGNSA. Here the CDR3 reads CASSWASETQYF. For the CDR3, the DNA is TGTGCCAGCAGCTGGGCCTCAGAGACCCAGTACTTC.

The chain employs TRBV6-6 and TRBJ1-2; the match to TRBD1 covers 7 bases. Per germline, CDR1 MNHNY and CDR2 SVGAGI (reference sequence). This CDR3 is 13 amino acids long. V lost 6 bases to trimming and J lost 5 bases; unmatched junction nucleotides: 6. CDR3 sequence: CASSDGQAYGYTF. CDR3 in DNA: TGTGCCAGCAGCGACGGACAGGCTTATGGCTACACCTTC.

The rearrangement joins TRBV20-1 to TRBJ1-1; possible D gene TRBD1, 6 bases. Trimming removed 5 bases at V and 10 bases at J, with 11 bases between. This CDR3 is 10 amino acids long. The germline V gene encodes CDR1 DFQATT and CDR2 SNEGSKA (reference sequence). The CDR3 nucleotides read TGCAGTGCTCAGGGGACCTCAGCTTTCTTT. Its protein product is CSAQGTSAFF.

The V gene is TRBV7-2, the J gene TRBJ2-3; 9 nucleotides match TRBD2. The CDR3 consists of 15 residues. The ends lost 5 bases at V and 7 bases at J; junction bases unmatched: 10. The germline V gene has CDR1 SGHTA and CDR2 FQGNSA. The CDR3, as DNA: TGTGCCAGCAGCCCAGGAATAGCGGGGGTAAATACGCAGTATTTT. Its translation is CASSPGIAGVNTQYF.

This chain uses TRBV7-2 with TRBJ2-7; D tentatively fits TRBD1 or TRBD2 (6 bases each). Trimming left V 5 bases short and J 5 bases short, with 19 bases between. The CDR3 consists of 15 residues. CDR1 and CDR2 from the germline V gene are SGHTA and FQGNSA. The CDR3 sequence: CASSLTRGGGHEQYF. The DNA of the CDR3 is TGTGCCAGCAGCCTCACCCGTGGAGGGGGACACGAGCAGTACTTC. Full variable domain (outside the CDR3, taken from reference TRBV7-2 and TRBJ2-7): GAGVSQSPSNKVTEKGKDVELRCDPISGHTALYWYRQSLGQGLEFLIYFQGNSAPDKSGLPSDRFSAERTGGSVSTLTIQRTQQEDSAVYLCASSLTRGGGHEQYFGPGTRLTVT.

The chain employs TRBV9 and TRBJ1-6, with 7 bases matching TRBD1. Germline CDR1 SGDLS, CDR2 YYNGEE. This CDR3 contains 15 residues. After removal of 3 bases from V and 8 bases from J, the junction contained 8 bases not matched to a gene. CDR3 coding DNA: TGTGCCAGCAGCGCTGCGTCGGGACAGTATTCACCCCTCCACTTT. Translated: CASSAASGQYSPLHF.

The V call is TRBV18, the J call TRBJ2-5; no definite D call. The CDR3 covers 14 residues. CDR1 and CDR2 from the germline V gene are KGHSH and LQKENI. Trimming pared 0 bases from V and 4 bases from J, leaving 9 bases between. CDR3 in DNA: TGTGCCAGCTCACCACCGAGTAGAACAGAGACCCAGTACTTC. Translated, it gives CASSPPSRTETQYF.

V usage is TRBV15 and J usage is TRBJ1-6, with TRBD1 identical over 7 bases. Germline lookup yields CDR1 LNHNV and CDR2 YYDKDF (reference sequence). The CDR3 totals 13 residues. With V trimmed by 9 bases and J by 6 bases, 5 bases remained unmatched. The CDR3 DNA sequence: TGTGCCACTGGCCGGGACAGTAATTCACCCCTCCACTTT. The encoded protein is CATGRDSNSPLHF.

The V and J genes are TRBV27 and TRBJ2-5; D not certain. The V gene lost 5 bases and the J gene lost 3 bases, with 13 bases spanning the gap. CDR3 length: 14 amino acids. CDR1 MNHEY and CDR2 SMNVEV come from the germline V gene (reference sequence). The CDR3 DNA reads TGTGCCAGCAGTGGGAAGGATCGGGAAGAGACCCAGTACTTC. This codes for CASSGKDREETQYF.

The V gene is TRBV4-1, the J gene TRBJ2-1; unclear D gene. Germline V gene data show CDR1 as MGHRA and CDR2 as YSYEKL. This CDR3 is built from 13 residues. The ends were cut back, 0 bases at V and 12 bases at J, with 12 bases in the middle. The CDR3 region has the DNA TGCGCCAGCAGCCAAGATCAAGCGCCTGGGCAGTTCTTC. It is translated as CASSQDQAPGQFF.

The chain joins TRBV28 to TRBJ1-2; D uncertain. CDR1 and CDR2 from the germline V gene are MDHEN and SYDVKM. The CDR3 extends over 11 amino acids. Between the trimmed V and J ends, which lost 6 bases and 8 bases, there was a span of 10 bases. In DNA form, the CDR3 reads TGTGCCAGCAGCGACGCGGGGGGCTACACCTTC. Its translation is CASSDAGGYTF.

This clonotype was seen a handful of times. This sequence joins TRBV30 and TRBJ2-7; TRBD1 aligns across 8 bases. Germline CDR1 reads GTSNPN; CDR2 reads SVGIG (reference sequence). The CDR3 length is 13 residues. The trim removed 4 bases at V and 3 bases at J, leaving 5 bases unmatched. In DNA form, the CDR3 reads TGTGCCTGGACCGGGACAGGAGGCTACGAGCAGTACTTC. Protein sequence: CAWTGTGGYEQYF.

CDR3 region: CASRSPGQGTGELFF. CDR3 nucleotide sequence: TGTGCCAGCAGGTCTCCGGGACAGGGCACCGGGGAGCTGTTTTTT. The genes are TRBV6-5 and TRBJ2-2; 9 bases line up with TRBD1. CDR1 is MNHEY and CDR2 is SVGAGI in the germline V gene. V lost 6 bases to trimming and J lost 4 bases; unmatched junction nucleotides: 6. This CDR3 has 15 residues.

CDR3 in amino acids: CASSVEGQGVETQYF. In nucleotides, the CDR3 is TGTGCCAGCAGCGTAGAGGGACAGGGTGTGGAGACCCAGTACTTC. The rearrangement links TRBV9 to TRBJ2-5, with 9 bases that match TRBD1. V was pared by 0 bases and J by 5 bases, with 5 bases of the junction left unmatched. This CDR3 is 15 amino acids long. CDR1 and CDR2 (germline): SGDLS, YYNGEE.

The chain combines TRBV2 with TRBJ1-1; D is possibly TRBD1 (5 bases). CDR3 length: 14 residues. Trimming stripped 7 bases from V and 1 base from J, with 13 bases between. The germline V gene encodes CDR1 SNHLY and CDR2 FYNNEI. The CDR3, as DNA: TGTGCCAGCACCGGGGGTTTATCGAACACTGAAGCTTTCTTT. The encoded protein is CASTGGLSNTEAFF.

V usage is TRBV12-3 or TRBV12-4 and J usage is TRBJ2-1; no clear D. The ends were cut back, 2 bases at V and 10 bases at J, with 9 bases in the middle. The CDR3 loop spans 12 amino acids. CDR3 sequence reads: CASSLRVREQFF. CDR3 sequence (DNA): TGTGCCAGCAGTTTAAGGGTCCGCGAGCAGTTCTTC.

This clonotype has only one observation. This chain uses TRBV20-1 with TRBJ2-1; the match to TRBD1 covers 10 bases. Germline V gene lookup returns CDR1 DFQATT and CDR2 SNEGSKA (reference sequence). V lost 1 base to trimming and J lost 7 bases; unmatched junction nucleotides: 7. The CDR3 spans 15 residues. CDR3 amino acids: CSARGQPGQGNEQFF. CDR3 bases: TGCAGTGCTAGAGGCCAACCGGGACAGGGGAATGAGCAGTTCTTC.

In this sample, this clonotype turned up once. This sequence joins TRBV5-1 and TRBJ2-1, with 11 bases identical to TRBD1. Germline-derived CDR1 and CDR2 are SGHRS and YFSETQ. V gave up 5 bases and J gave up 10 bases; unmatched junction bases: 8. This CDR3 has 14 amino acids. The CDR3 region has the DNA TGCGCCAGCAGTTCCGGGACAGGGGGTGAAGAGCAGTTCTTC. As protein: CASSSGTGGEEQFF. The full variable domain, completed using reference TRBV5-1 and TRBJ2-1, is KAGVTQTPRYLIKTRGQQVTLSCSPISGHRSVSWYQQTPGQGLQFLFEYFSETQRNKGNFPGRFSGRQFSNSRSEMNVSTLELGDSALYLCASSSGTGGEEQFFGPGTRLTVL.

The chain links TRBV5-6 to TRBJ1-1; D is ambiguous. The CDR3 has 15 amino acids. Trimming pared 1 base from V and 0 bases from J, leaving 10 bases between. Germline-derived CDR1 and CDR2 are SGHDT and YYEEEE. CDR3 coding DNA: TGTGCCAGCAGCTTGCTAGTACGGATGAACACTGAAGCTTTCTTT. This sequence encodes CASSLLVRMNTEAFF.

This chain links TRBV5-4 with TRBJ2-1, with 7 bases fitting TRBD1. CDR1 SGHNT and CDR2 YYREEE come from the germline V gene (reference sequence). Germline trimming cut 0 bases from V and 6 bases from J; bases unmatched to any gene: 6. CDR3 length equals 15 residues. CDR3 sequence: CASSLAGQRSNEQFF. The DNA of the CDR3 is TGTGCCAGCAGCTTGGCGGGACAGCGCTCCAATGAGCAGTTCTTC.

This clonotype was seen a single time. J is TRBJ2-3 and V is TRBV5-1; D possibly corresponds to TRBD2 (5 bases). V was shortened by 4 bases and J by 4 bases, with 13 bases between the two germline ends. The CDR3 is 14 amino acids. Germline V gene lookup returns CDR1 SGHRS and CDR2 YFSETQ. DNA for the CDR3: TGCGCCAGCAGCCAGCAGAGCGGCCCAGATACGCAGTATTTT. Its protein product is CASSQQSGPDTQYF. Full variable domain (outside the CDR3, taken from reference TRBV5-1 and TRBJ2-3): KAGVTQTPRYLIKTRGQQVTLSCSPISGHRSVSWYQQTPGQGLQFLFEYFSETQRNKGNFPGRFSGRQFSNSRSEMNVSTLELGDSALYLCASSQQSGPDTQYFGPGTRLTVL.

This chain links TRBV9 with TRBJ1-1; D unresolved. CDR1 is SGDLS and CDR2 is YYNGEE in the germline V gene. The CDR3 sequence is 13 residues long. V lost 0 bases, J lost 4 bases, and 7 bases lay in between. The CDR3 sequence is CASSVVPGTEAFF. The DNA of the CDR3 is TGTGCCAGCAGCGTAGTGCCTGGCACTGAAGCTTTCTTT.

This clonotype has only a few counts. V and J are TRBV20-1 and TRBJ1-1; 9 positions agree with TRBD1. The CDR3 totals 13 residues. The V gene end was trimmed by 5 bases and the J gene end by 2 bases; junction bases not matched to a gene: 3. CDR1 DFQATT and CDR2 SNEGSKA come from the germline V gene (reference sequence). DNA of the CDR3: TGCAGTGCTCCGACAGGGGGTAACACTGAAGCTTTCTTT. Translation gives CSAPTGGNTEAFF.

This clonotype has only one observation. The CDR3 is CSARARSTEAFF. The CDR3 DNA reads as TGCAGTGCTAGAGCCAGGAGCACTGAAGCTTTCTTT. The chain links TRBV20-1 to TRBJ1-1, with D unresolved. With 1 base removed from V and 4 bases from J, the gap between germline ends came to 7 bases. This CDR3 has 12 amino acids. Germline CDR1 is DFQATT and CDR2 is SNEGSKA (reference sequence).

This clonotype came up once. This chain joins TRBV27 and TRBJ1-5; possible D gene TRBD1, 5 bases. CDR1 and CDR2 from the germline V gene are MNHEY and SMNVEV (reference sequence). Trimming pared 6 bases from V and 0 bases from J, leaving 12 bases between. This CDR3 has 15 residues. For the CDR3, the DNA is TGTGCCAGCAGATTAACAGGAATTAGCAATCAGCCCCAGCATTTT. Amino acid sequence: CASRLTGISNQPQHF.

V is TRBV7-2 and J is TRBJ1-5; TRBD1 agrees at 7 bases. Trimming cost V 5 bases and J 3 bases; bases outside gene matches: 7. CDR1 SGHTA and CDR2 FQGNSA come from the germline V gene. The CDR3 spans 15 residues. CDR3 in amino acids: CASSPTGTVNQPQHF. The CDR3, as DNA: TGTGCCAGCAGCCCGACCGGGACAGTCAATCAGCCCCAGCATTTT.